Listed below are T cell receptor beta chains from one sample, sequenced in a study of sequential checkpoint blockade in melanoma. Assay: immunoSEQ multiplex PCR; the TCRdb copy retains only in-frame clones and omits some. The data contain tens of thousands of clones, almost 85% of them singletons. Source: CD8+ T cells sorted from blood (inferred from file names), taken from a patient given nivolumab and ipilimumab in sequence. The origin of the receptors is a human donor with melanoma. Each CDR3 is given with its conserved first and last residue. D genes are given only for firm matches. The listing skips clone size in some rows; elsewhere it reads once, few, many or a size class.

>TRBJ1-6|19|.|.|TRBV27
TGTGCCAGCAGTTTATCCTCGGGACTAAGGGGATCCTATAATTCACCCCTCCACTTT
CASSLSSGLRGSYNSPLHF
>TRBJ2-5|14|.|TRBD2|TRBV29-1
TGCAGCGTTGATGGTCTAGGGGAGGGAGAGACCCAGTACTTC
CSVDGLGEGETQYF
>TRBJ2-1|15|few|TRBD2|TRBV6-4
TGTGCCAGCAGTGACGGACTAGCGGGGGGAAATGAGCAGTTCTTC
CASSDGLAGGNEQFF
>TRBJ2-7|18|.|.|TRBV5-4
TGTGCCAGCAGCTTCGATTTCGGGACTCCTTCTGACATCTACGAGCAGTACTTC
CASSFDFGTPSDIYEQYF
>TRBJ2-7|16|.|.|TRBV5-6
TGTGCCAGCAGTACAGAGGGCTCGTGGAGCTCCTACGAGCAGTACTTC
CASSTEGSWSSYEQYF
>TRBJ2-5|15|once|.|TRBV4-1
TGCGCCAGCAGCCGCGCCACCGGGATTTTTGGAGAGCAGTACTTC
CASSRATGIFGEQYF
>TRBJ1-2|16|few|TRBD1|TRBV7-9
TGTGCCAGCAGCTTAGCATACAGGGGGCGAGCCTATGGCTACACCTTC
CASSLAYRGRAYGYTF
>TRBJ2-1|13|.|.|TRBV27
TGTGCCAGCAAAGTCAGCAGGAACAATGAGCAGTTCTTC
CASKVSRNNEQFF
>TRBJ2-3|16|.|TRBD1|TRBV28
TGTGCCAGCAGTTTGTATTACGAGACAGGGGTTGGTACGCAGTATTTT
CASSLYYETGVGTQYF
>TRBJ2-7|15|.|.|TRBV7-9
TGTGCCAGCAGCCCCGCGAACCAGGTTACCTACGAGCAGTACTTC
CASSPANQVTYEQYF
>TRBJ1-1|14|.|.|TRBV28
TGTGCCAGCAGTTTTCTCGACACGTTCACTGAAGCTTTCTTT
CASSFLDTFTEAFF
>TRBJ1-5|16|.|.|TRBV27
TGTGCCAGCAGTTCCAAGGGGTTATCGGGCAATCAGCCCCAGCATTTT
CASSSKGLSGNQPQHF
>TRBJ2-1|16|medium-sized|TRBD2|TRBV10-3
TGTGCCATCAGTGAGTTCGGGACTAGCGGGTACAATGAGCAGTTCTTC
CAISEFGTSGYNEQFF
>TRBJ1-1|18|few|TRBD1|TRBV5-4
TGTGCCAGCAGCTTGCCCATTAGGGGACAGGGGAATAGCCCTGAAGCTTTCTTT
CASSLPIRGQGNSPEAFF
>TRBJ2-5|14|.|TRBD2|TRBV9
TGTGCCAGCAGCTCGGGACTAGCGGGAGAGACCCAGTACTTC
CASSSGLAGETQYF
>TRBJ2-1|14|.|.|TRBV19
TGTGCCAGTAGCCAGGGCGCGCCCCACAATGAGCAGTTCTTC
CASSQGAPHNEQFF